This TCR beta chain was observed in a study of T-cell memory formation after mild COVID-19 (TCRdb year 2021). With respect to the entire study: TCR sequence clusters from the two donors were largely donor specific. Longitudinal TCRalpha and TCRbeta repertoire sequencing tracked T-cell clones expanding and contracting after mild COVID-19 in a couple of donors. Two young, previously healthy adult volunteers made up the cohort, one male and one female.

Ficoll-Paque density gradient centrifugation was the method used to isolate PBMCs. CDR1 is given as DFQATT and CDR2 as SNEGSKA, both from the germline V gene (reference sequence). There are 11 amino acids in the CDR3, from cysteine to phenylalanine inclusive. Only the CDR3 DNA stays, 33 bases, in frame from base 1. The V end loses 5 bases and the J end loses 3 bases, and a stretch of 8 bases separates them. Sequencing used an Illumina NovaSeq 6000. TCRalpha and TCRbeta cDNA libraries were built by 5'RACE with constant-segment primers, adding sample barcodes and unique molecular identifiers. Trizol reagent was used to extract RNA from every sample. The libraries were amplified in two PCR steps, and the second step added a second sample barcode and Illumina TruSeq adapters. Sequencing of the libraries was done on an Illumina NovaSeq, producing 2 x 150 bp paired-end reads. The published analysis was carried out like this. The reads were demultiplexed and collapsed into UMI-guided consensus sequences using migec v1.2.7. With mixcr v2.1.11, UMI consensuses were aligned to TRA and TRB V and J templates and assembled into clonotypes. Clonotypes were classified as expanded or contracted when called significant by both edgeR and NoisET, with noise models trained on biological replicates. For edgeR calls, the cutoffs were a false discovery rate-adjusted p below 0.01 and a log2 fold-change threshold of 1. As an exploratory analysis of dynamics, max-normalized trajectories of the 1000 most abundant clonotypes were examined by PCA with hierarchical clustering. The CD4 or CD8 phenotype of responding clones was assigned using the separately sequenced CD4+ and CD8+ repertoires. TCRdb passed the public sequencing reads through fastp at Q25 and MiXCR, retaining productive beta sequences. Each CDR3 protein appears once, grouped with its most common genes and DNA. V and J calls and clone size were set by TCRdb, not the authors. The table for this sample lists about half a million distinct CDR3 sequences; roughly 18% of them were counted only once. The ten biggest clones cover roughly 12% of the sample.

This clonotype was observed many times. Its antigen is not yet known. The sample holds no much larger clone one base away, and base qualities are not on file. Paper-wide results and their limitations: The study covered only two mild cases, and larger cohorts including severe cases with pre-infection samples were considered necessary. Contracting CD4+ clones were located mainly in the CM and EM memory subsets, whereas CD8+ clones were found to be enriched in EMRA. The second-wave clones that peaked on day 37 were not confirmed to be SARS-CoV-2 specific. The detection of some responding clones in pre-infection memory suggests that pre-existing cross-reactive memory T cells joined the SARS-CoV-2 response. Balanced CD4/CD8 phenotypes were observed for clones contracting from day 15 to 85, whereas a bias towards CD4+ was observed for a second wave of clones expanding from day 15 to 37.

The sequence derives from an adult woman who had mild COVID-19 (a few samples of this study predate the infection). The sample titles of this study are shuffled in the database, so cell type and time point are left out; the donor was told from shared clones. The sample was PBMCs or a T cell subset sorted from them (not recorded which). The chain is assembled from TRBV20-1 and TRBJ2-7; the D gene identity is not certain. DNA sequence: TGCAGTGCTGCGAATCTCTACGAGCAGTACTTC. This yields the protein CSAANLYEQYF.